Listed below are T cell receptor beta chains from one sample, sequenced in a study of blood T cell repertoires in COVID-19. The table came from immunoSEQ multiplex PCR; TCRdb's copy has only in-frame clones and leaves some out. Here the sample spans over 250,000 clones, around 87% being singletons. Sequenced: PBMCs or T cells enriched from blood (not recorded which). The receptors here all came from a woman younger than 45 who had recovered from COVID-19. CDR3s include the opening cysteine and the closing phenylalanine or tryptophan. D genes are given only for firm matches. Clone size is not always given. Where it is, it says once, few, many or a class for expanded clones.

>once|.|TRBJ2-3|TRBV19
TGTGCCAGCTTACCCTCGACTCATCACACAGATACGCAGTATTTT
CASLPSTHHTDTQYF
>.|.|TRBJ1-4|TRBV14
TGTGCCAGCAGCCTCCGGGGGGTCCCCAGTGAAAAACTGTTTTTT
CASSLRGVPSEKLFF
>.|.|TRBJ2-1|TRBV6-5
TGTGCCAGCAGTAGAAGGAATTCAGGCAATGAGCAGTTCTTC
CASSRRNSGNEQFF
>.|TRBD2|TRBJ2-7|TRBV29-1
TGCAGCGTTGAAGTGGCGGGGGGCTCCTACGAGCAGTACTTC
CSVEVAGGSYEQYF
>.|TRBD1|TRBJ2-7|TRBV5-6
TGTGCCAGCAGCTTTACAGGGGATTACTACGAGCAGTACTTC
CASSFTGDYYEQYF
>.|TRBD2|TRBJ2-7|TRBV3-1/TRBV3-2
TGTGCCAGCAGCCAAGGGGTCACTAGCGGAGAGTACGAGCAGTACTTC
CASSQGVTSGEYEQYF
>.|.|TRBJ1-2|TRBV6-5
TGTGCCAGTAAAAAGGTTACAGGGAGCTATGGCTACACCTTC
CASKKVTGSYGYTF
>.|TRBD2|TRBJ2-3|TRBV30
TGTGCCTGGACGCCCGGCGGGGGGGCAAGAGATACGCAGTATTTT
CAWTPGGGARDTQYF
>.|.|TRBJ1-2|TRBV5-4
TGTGCCAGCAGCTTGGAGGGTCAGGGTACTAACTATGGCTACACCTTC
CASSLEGQGTNYGYTF
>.|TRBD1|TRBJ1-4|TRBV3-1/TRBV3-2
TGTGCCAGCAGCACCCGACAGGGGGTCTTGGAAAAACTGTTTTTT
CASSTRQGVLEKLFF
>.|.|TRBJ2-3|TRBV21-1
TGTGCCAGCAGCACAGGGGGGCAGGACACTAGCACAGATACGCAGTATTTT
CASSTGGQDTSTDTQYF
>.|.|TRBJ1-6|TRBV5-5
TGTGCCAGCAGCTTGGTTCCGCAAGCTTATAATTCACCCCTCCACTTT
CASSLVPQAYNSPLHF
>.|.|TRBJ1-2|TRBV4-3
TGCGCCAGCAGCCCAATTCAGTTTCCATCCTATGGCTACACCTTC
CASSPIQFPSYGYTF
>.|.|TRBJ1-6|TRBV5-1
TGCGCCAGCAGCTTGACATCCCTTGACACCCGCGTCGGTTCACCCCTCCACTTT
CASSLTSLDTRVGSPLHF
>.|TRBD1|TRBJ2-7|TRBV4-1
TGCGCCAGCAGCCAACCCCGGGGGGACAGGGGAGTTCAGCAGTACTTC
CASSQPRGDRGVQQYF
>.|.|TRBJ1-6|TRBV7-3
TGTGCCAGCAGCCCGGGGGGGGATAATTCACCCCTCCACTTT
CASSPGGDNSPLHF
>.|.|TRBJ1-2|TRBV28
TGTGCCAGCAGTTTCCGTGGGAGACCGGTCTATGGCTACACCTTC
CASSFRGRPVYGYTF
>.|.|TRBJ1-6|TRBV19
TGTGCCAGTAGGACCGGATGGGGAGGACTTGATTCACCCCTCCACTTT
CASRTGWGGLDSPLHF
>.|TRBD1|TRBJ1-1|TRBV18
TGTGCCAGCTCACCCGGAACTACACAGGGGCACACTGAAGCTTTCTTT
CASSPGTTQGHTEAFF
>once|TRBD2|TRBJ2-1|TRBV5-1
TGCGCCAGCAGCTTGGTACTAGCGGGGGGGACCTACAATGAGCAGTTCTTC
CASSLVLAGGTYNEQFF
>.|.|TRBJ2-1|TRBV2
TGTGCCAGTTCAACCGGGGGGCTATCCTACAATGAGCAGTTCTTC
CASSTGGLSYNEQFF
>few|TRBD1|TRBJ2-7|TRBV3-1/TRBV3-2
TGTGCCAGCAGCCGTACAGGGGGTAGCAACGAGCAGTACTTC
CASSRTGGSNEQYF
>.|.|TRBJ1-1|TRBV6-5
TGTGCCAGCAGTTACTCGAGGGCAGTATCTGAAGCTTTCTTT
CASSYSRAVSEAFF
>.|.|TRBJ2-3|TRBV4-1
TGCGCCAGCAGCCTCAGCGCAGGGGCCAGCACAGATACGCAGTATTTT
CASSLSAGASTDTQYF
>.|.|TRBJ1-1|TRBV9
TGTGCCAGCAGCGTAATGACTAACACTGAAGCTTTCTTT
CASSVMTNTEAFF
>.|.|TRBJ2-7|TRBV9
TGTGCCAGCAGCGCGTCCGGGCCAGGGGAGCAGTACTTC
CASSASGPGEQYF
>.|TRBD1|TRBJ1-1|TRBV6-5
TGTGCCAGCAGCACAGGGGCCACTGAAGCTTTCTTT
CASSTGATEAFF
>.|.|TRBJ1-4|TRBV29-1
TGCAGCGTTACAGGGTTAGGCGAAAAACTGTTTTTT
CSVTGLGEKLFF
>.|.|TRBJ2-2|TRBV13
TGTGCCAGCAGCTTAGCAGGGATTAGCGGGGAGCTGTTTTTT
CASSLAGISGELFF
>.|.|TRBJ1-1|TRBV12-3/TRBV12-4
TGTGCCAGCAGTTTCAGGGAAGCTTTCTTT
CASSFREAFF
>.|.|TRBJ2-3|TRBV7-2
TGTGCCAGTGCCAACCCACACCGCACAGATACGCAGTATTTT
CASANPHRTDTQYF
>.|.|TRBJ2-4|TRBV19
TGTGCCAGTAAGGAAGGACATGGGGCCCCAAACATTCAGTACTTC
CASKEGHGAPNIQYF
>.|.|TRBJ1-3|TRBV7-8
TGTGCCAGCAGCTTTGGCGCAGGGGCCGCCTCTGGAAACACCATATATTTT
CASSFGAGAASGNTIYF
>.|TRBD1|TRBJ2-1|TRBV4-1
TGCGCCAGCAGCCGAACCGGGACAGGGGGCGATGAGCAGTTCTTC
CASSRTGTGGDEQFF
>.|.|TRBJ2-3|TRBV28
TGTGCCAGCAGTTTAGCCCTAGCTCATGCGCAGTATTTT
CASSLALAHAQYF
>.|TRBD2|TRBJ2-3|TRBV28
TGTGCCAGCAGCCAAGCGGGGGGCTCCACAGATACGCAGTATTTT
CASSQAGGSTDTQYF
>.|TRBD2|TRBJ2-5|TRBV5-1
TGCGCCAGCAGCTTGAAAGCGGGGGGGCCCCGAGAGACCCAGTACTTC
CASSLKAGGPRETQYF
>.|TRBD2|TRBJ2-3|TRBV6-5
TGTGCCAGCAGGGGACTTGCGGGGGGTTCTACGCAGTATTTT
CASRGLAGGSTQYF
>.|.|TRBJ2-1|TRBV5-6
TGTGCCAGCAGCTTGGCTATCAACAATGAGCAGTTCTTC
CASSLAINNEQFF
>.|.|TRBJ1-1|TRBV28
TGTGCCAGCAGTTTTTTTCCGGGTTCGAACACTGAAGCTTTCTTT
CASSFFPGSNTEAFF
>.|.|TRBJ1-5|TRBV7-3
TGTGCCAGCAGCCATACCGGGACTCTTGGAGCTAGCAATCAGCCCCAGCATTTT
CASSHTGTLGASNQPQHF
>.|.|TRBJ2-7|TRBV5-1
TGCGCCAGCAGCTTGACTTCCTACGAGCAGTACTTC
CASSLTSYEQYF
>.|.|TRBJ1-4|TRBV7-9
TGTGCCAGTAATGACATTGCAACTAATGAAAAACTGTTTTTT
CASNDIATNEKLFF
>.|.|TRBJ2-7|TRBV11-3
TGTGCCAGCAGCCTAAGACAAGGCTACGAGCAGTACTTC
CASSLRQGYEQYF
>.|.|TRBJ2-3|TRBV6-1
TGTGCCAGCAGTGATTTACAGTATATCACAGATACGCAGTATTTT
CASSDLQYITDTQYF
>.|TRBD1|TRBJ2-5|TRBV3-1/TRBV3-2
TGTGCCAGCAGCCAACCACAGGGGGCTTGGGAGACCCAGTACTTC
CASSQPQGAWETQYF
>.|TRBD1|TRBJ2-7|TRBV6-5
TGTGCCAGCAGCCGCCGGGACAGTGTCTACGAGCAGTACTTC
CASSRRDSVYEQYF
>.|.|TRBJ2-7|TRBV12-3/TRBV12-4
TGTGCCAGCAGTAACTTCTGGGAGCAGTACTTC
CASSNFWEQYF